The 14 T cell receptor beta chains reported below all come from one sample, sequenced in a study of blood T cells in healthy people across ages. A second PCR, run for about 6 to 12 cycles, used a sample-barcoded 5' primer plus a J-beta primer mix. TCRdb re-derived calls from the 5' RACE reads in MiXCR, one entry per CDR3 protein. The data hold 730,000 or so distinct CDR3 sequences, with roughly two fifths observed a single time. Sequences were obtained from blood. The receptors were gathered from a woman aged 55-70 years in good health.

This chain connects TRBV12-3 or TRBV12-4 to TRBJ1-5; a weak D match, TRBD1 (5 bases). Trimming removed 7 bases at V and 7 bases at J, with 11 bases between. There are 12 residues in the CDR3. The CDR3 DNA is TGTGCCAGCACCTGGGGGGGGCAGCCCCAGCATTTT. This codes for CASTWGGQPQHF.

This chain uses TRBV11-3 with TRBJ2-7; TRBD2 might be the D (6 bases). Trimming stripped 2 bases from V and 5 bases from J, with 13 bases between. Germline loops: CDR1 SGHNT, CDR2 YENEEA. The CDR3 is 14 amino acids. The CDR3 loop reads CASSLSGPNDEQYF. CDR3 bases: TGTGCCAGCAGCTTAAGCGGGCCTAACGACGAGCAGTACTTC.

This clonotype occurred a few times. The CDR3 protein is CSAAGTGAQPQHF. In DNA, the CDR3 is TGCAGCGCCGCCGGGACAGGGGCCCAGCCCCAGCATTTT. The V gene is TRBV29-1, the J gene TRBJ1-5; 10 nucleotides align to TRBD1. Germline V CDR1 and CDR2: SQVTM, ANQGSEA. The CDR3 has 13 amino acids. V lost 7 bases, J lost 7 bases, and 7 bases stayed unmatched.

This chain connects TRBV12-3 or TRBV12-4 to TRBJ2-5, with 11 bases aligning to TRBD2. The assigned J gene may be wrong: the sequence end matches TRBJ2-1 better. This CDR3 contains 13 residues. The CDR3 sequence is CASGLADQETQFF. The CDR3 DNA follows: TGTGCCTCGGGACTAGCGGACCAAGAGACCCAGTTCTTC.

J is TRBJ2-7 and V is TRBV9; a weak D match, TRBD1 (6 bases). In germline, CDR1 is SGDLS, CDR2 YYNGEE. V was clipped by 0 bases and J by 7 bases, with 20 bases between them. There are 16 residues in the CDR3. CDR3 DNA sequence: TGTGCCAGCAGCGTAGCGGGTCAGGGGATGGTCAATGAGCAGTACTTC. It is translated as CASSVAGQGMVNEQYF.

The table lists this clonotype with a count of one. The chain has TRBV7-8 and TRBJ1-2; D not certain. V lost 3 bases, J lost 10 bases, and 9 bases lay in between. The V gene's germline CDR1 is SGHVS and CDR2 FQNEAQ. The CDR3 covers 11 residues. The CDR3 here is CASSLSGNYTF. CDR3 DNA: TGTGCCAGCAGCTTGTCCGGGAACTACACCTTC. Full variable domain (outside the CDR3, taken from reference TRBV7-8 and TRBJ1-2): GAGVSQSPRYKVAKRGQDVALRCDPISGHVSLFWYQQALGQGPEFLTYFQNEAQLDKSGLPSDRFFAERPEGSVSTLKIQRTQQEDSAVYLCASSLSGNYTFGSGTRLTVV.

The rearrangement uses TRBV12-3 or TRBV12-4 and TRBJ2-1; D is ambiguous. This CDR3 contains 14 residues. Deletions cut 4 bases from V and 8 bases from J, with 15 bases between. In DNA form, the CDR3 reads TGTGCCAGCAGTTCCCAGGCCCCAAGGGATGAGCAGTTCTTC. It encodes CASSSQAPRDEQFF.

The genes are TRBV7-2 and TRBJ1-4; D is ambiguous. V was cut by 5 bases and J by 3 bases, with 7 bases left in between. Germline CDR1 reads SGHTA; CDR2 reads FQGNSA. The CDR3 runs to 13 residues. CDR3 loop: CASSVEANEKLFF. CDR3 bases: TGTGCCAGCAGCGTAGAGGCTAATGAAAAACTGTTTTTT.

The chain is built from TRBV3-1 and TRBJ2-5; possibly TRBD1 for D (6 bases). The end of the DNA aligns better with TRBJ2-7, so the J call may be wrong. The CDR3 consists of 15 residues. CDR1 and CDR2 from the germline V gene are LGHDT and YNNKEL (reference sequence). The CDR3 DNA follows: TGTGCCAGCAGCCCCCCTAAAGGGGGAAGATACGAGCAGTACTTC. Its protein product is CASSPPKGGRYEQYF.

This clonotype turned up a few times. The germline gene is not matched at one end of the junction; a read error may be the cause. The DNA of the CDR3 is TGCGCCGGCAGCAAGGGACTAGCGGGAGGCAATGAGCAGTTCTTC. As protein: CAGSKGLAGGNEQFF. The V call is TRBV5-1, the J call TRBJ2-1; 15 positions match TRBD2. Looked up from germline, CDR1 is SGHRS and CDR2 is YFSETQ. The CDR3 consists of 15 residues.

To note about this clonotype: One end of the junction is discordant with germline, which a read error may explain. The chain joins TRBV27 to TRBJ1-2; D may be TRBD1 (5 bases). This CDR3 spans 13 amino acids. Germline V gene data show CDR1 as MNHEY and CDR2 as SMNVEV (reference sequence). CDR3 sequence reads: CASSLQGFYGCTF. Here the CDR3 DNA reads TGTGCCAGCAGTTTACAGGGCTTCTATGGCTGCACCTTC.

This clonotype was found a few times. V is TRBV7-9 and J is TRBJ2-1; 8 bases are a match to TRBD2. V was clipped by 3 bases and J by 8 bases; unmatched bases: 9. The CDR3 is 15 amino acids. Germline assignment: CDR1 SEHNR and CDR2 FQNEAQ (reference sequence). The CDR3 sequence: CASSFLSGSIYEQFF. The CDR3 bases are TGTGCCAGCAGCTTTCTGAGCGGGAGTATATATGAGCAGTTCTTC. Full variable domain (rest looked up from reference TRBV7-9 and TRBJ2-1): DTGVSQNPRHKITKRGQNVTFRCDPISEHNRLYWYRQTLGQGPEFLTYFQNEAQLEKSRLLSDRFSAERPKGSFSTLEIQRTEQGDSAMYLCASSFLSGSIYEQFFGPGTRLTVL.

This clonotype showed up many times. The chain joins TRBV7-9 to TRBJ2-3; tentatively, D is TRBD1 (6 bases). The CDR3 extends over 15 amino acids. Germline V gives CDR1 SEHNR, CDR2 FQNEAQ (reference sequence). The V end was cut by 5 bases, the J end by 0 bases, with 12 bases between. The DNA for the CDR3 is TGTGCCAGCAGCACAGGGATCCTTAGCACAGATACGCAGTATTTT. This sequence encodes CASSTGILSTDTQYF.

Ten or more counts support this clonotype. This chain uses TRBV12-3 or TRBV12-4 with TRBJ2-3; D gene unclear. The CDR3 is 14 residues long. V was clipped by 6 bases and J by 2 bases, with 12 bases between them. CDR3 DNA: TGTGCCAGCAGCCTGCAGATAACCACAGATACGCAGTATTTT. Residues: CASSLQITTDTQYF.